The 19 T cell receptor beta chains reported below all come from one sample, sequenced in a study of early T cells in non-severe SARS-CoV-2 infection. TCRdb re-called the 5' RACE reads through MiXCR, storing one row per CDR3 protein. This table holds 35,000 to 45,000 distinct CDR3 sequences, about 5.7% found once. This specimen was whole blood, taken at baseline. The receptor source for this set is an adult who was a healthcare worker with PCR-confirmed SARS-CoV-2 infection or an uninfected control (not recorded which).

This clonotype has more than one count but fewer than ten. The genes are TRBV7-2 and TRBJ2-2; tentative D call: TRBD2 (5 bases). In germline, CDR1 is SGHTA, CDR2 FQGNSA. The CDR3 length is 17 residues. Trimming stripped 5 bases from V and 3 bases from J, with 19 bases between. In DNA, the CDR3 is TGTGCCAGCAGCCCCGAGGTTATGCGGGTTGACACCGGGGAGCTGTTTTTT. Residues: CASSPEVMRVDTGELFF. Combining the CDR3 with reference TRBV7-2 and TRBJ2-2 gives the whole variable domain GAGVSQSPSNKVTEKGKDVELRCDPISGHTALYWYRQSLGQGLEFLIYFQGNSAPDKSGLPSDRFSAERTGGSVSTLTIQRTQQEDSAVYLCASSPEVMRVDTGELFFGEGSRLTVL.

The chain couples TRBV6-1 to TRBJ1-3, with D perhaps matching TRBD1 (5 bases). This CDR3 spans 16 amino acids. The V gene lost 3 bases and the J gene lost 0 bases, with 12 bases spanning the gap. Germline CDR1 and CDR2: MNHNS and SASEGT. CDR3 DNA sequence: TGTGCCAGCAGTGACGCCGGGACCTTCTCTGGAAACACCATATATTTT. It is translated as CASSDAGTFSGNTIYF.

A remark on this clonotype: This sequence may be a read error, since a much larger clone differs from it by one base. The CDR3: CASSTRTHSNQTQHF. For the CDR3, the DNA is TGTGCCAGCAGTACCAGAACTCATAGCAATCAGACCCAGCATTTT. The chain links TRBV6-2 or TRBV6-3 to TRBJ1-5; unclear D gene. Germline CDR1 and CDR2: MNHEY and SVGEGT. This CDR3 has 15 amino acids.

This clonotype was detected many times. The rearrangement joins TRBV7-3 to TRBJ2-2; possibly TRBD1 for D (6 bases). There are 16 residues in the CDR3. The germline V and J ends were trimmed by 2 bases and 2 bases, with 12 bases remaining between them. Germline V gene sequence: CDR1 SGHTA, CDR2 FQGTGA. CDR3 bases: TGTGCCAGCAGCTTAGGGGCAGGGGTCAACACCGGGGAGCTGTTTTTT. This sequence encodes CASSLGAGVNTGELFF.

This clonotype was observed a few times. V gene TRBV12-3 or TRBV12-4 combines with J gene TRBJ2-2; the D is unclear. Trimming cost V 5 bases and J 3 bases, with 10 bases left between them. The CDR3 is made up of 14 amino acids. CDR3 sequence (DNA): TGTGCCAGCAGTGCTTTTCGGGACACCGGGGAGCTGTTTTTT. Translating gives CASSAFRDTGELFF.

At least ten counts were recorded for this clonotype. V usage is TRBV6-5 and J usage is TRBJ2-5, with 7 bases aligning to TRBD1. In germline, CDR1 is MNHEY, CDR2 SVGAGI. The CDR3 has 18 amino acids. With 4 bases clipped from V and 1 base from J, the junction kept 15 bases outside the gene matches. Here the CDR3 DNA reads TGTGCCAGCAGTTCCCGCTCCGGACAGGAAGGGCCCCAAGAGACCCAGTACTTC. It yields the protein CASSSRSGQEGPQETQYF.

This clonotype was counted at least ten times. Here the CDR3 DNA reads TGTGCCATCAGTGGGGACGGGCAGCCCCAGCATTTT. Its protein product is CAISGDGQPQHF. The chain has TRBV10-3 and TRBJ1-5, with a possible D match to TRBD1 (5 bases). This CDR3 spans 12 amino acids. Between the trimmed V and J ends, which lost 4 bases and 7 bases, there was a span of 8 bases. Germline CDR1 is ENHRY and CDR2 is SYGVKD.

This clonotype was seen many times. The junction shows a germline mismatch at one end, possibly a read error. The chain employs TRBV2 and TRBJ2-7; D call uncertain. The CDR3 has 12 residues. Germline V CDR1 and CDR2: SNHLY, FYNNEI. CDR3 DNA sequence: TGCGCCAGCAGTGAAGGCTTAACGGCGCAGTACTTC. It codes for CASSEGLTAQYF.

This clonotype was seen only a few times. J is TRBJ1-6 and V is TRBV15; D is unresolved. Germline V CDR1 and CDR2: LNHNV, YYDKDF (reference sequence). The V end was cut by 0 bases, the J end by 10 bases, with 13 bases between. The CDR3 runs to 15 residues. The CDR3 here is CATSRDRSSGSPLHF. The CDR3 bases are TGTGCCACCAGCAGAGATCGGAGCAGTGGCTCACCCCTCCACTTT. Combining the CDR3 with reference TRBV15 and TRBJ1-6 gives the whole variable domain DAMVIQNPRYQVTQFGKPVTLSCSQTLNHNVMYWYQQKSSQAPKLLFHYYDKDFNNEADTPDNFQSRRPNTSFCFLDIRSPGLGDTAMYLCATSRDRSSGSPLHFGNGTRLTVT.

The rearrangement joins TRBV7-9 to TRBJ2-7; 12 bases agree with TRBD2. Germline trimming cut 2 bases from V and 9 bases from J; bases unmatched to any gene: 8. The CDR3 is 15 residues long. Germline V gene sequence: CDR1 SEHNR, CDR2 FQNEAQ (reference sequence). The CDR3 coding sequence is TGTGCCAGCAGCTTAAACGGACTAGCGGGAAGGGTGCAGTACTTC. Its protein is CASSLNGLAGRVQYF.

The table lists this clonotype with a few counts. This chain uses TRBV11-1 with TRBJ2-1, with D tentatively TRBD2 (6 bases). The CDR3 extends over 15 amino acids. Trimming shortened V by 4 bases and J by 7 bases, and 17 bases separated the two germline ends. Germline V gene data show CDR1 as SGHAT and CDR2 as FQDESV (reference sequence). The CDR3: CASSWGGAGSNEQFF. CDR3 bases: TGTGCCAGCAGCTGGGGCGGGGCGGGATCGAATGAGCAGTTCTTC.

This clonotype turned up a few times. The chain is built from TRBV4-3 and TRBJ2-2, with a tentative D call TRBD2 (5 bases). V was shortened by 3 bases and J by 4 bases, with 9 bases between the two germline ends. Looked up from germline, CDR1 is LGHNA and CDR2 is YSLEER. CDR3 size: 14 residues. The CDR3 reads CASSQLTSTGELFF. CDR3 sequence (DNA): TGCGCCAGCAGCCAGTTAACTAGCACCGGGGAGCTGTTTTTT.

The chain combines TRBV6-7 with TRBJ1-1; no reliable D call. TRBV6-7 is recorded as an ORF, its role being uncertain. The CDR3 is 15 residues long. V lost 2 bases, J lost 4 bases, and 14 bases lay in between. The CDR3 reads CASSYPKVFGTEAFF. CDR3 nucleotide sequence: TGTGCCAGCAGTTACCCGAAGGTTTTTGGCACTGAAGCTTTCTTT.

The chain recombines TRBV30 with TRBJ2-3; TRBD1 agrees at 7 bases. V gave up 2 bases and J gave up 2 bases; unmatched junction bases: 4. This CDR3 is 14 amino acids long. Germline V gene sequence: CDR1 GTSNPN, CDR2 SVGIG (reference sequence). CDR3 sequence: CAWSRDRVTDTQYF. CDR3 coding DNA: TGTGCCTGGAGTAGAGACAGGGTCACAGATACGCAGTATTTT.

The chain is built from TRBV6-5 and TRBJ1-4; a possible D gene is TRBD1 (6 bases). The CDR3 totals 14 residues. V gave up 6 bases and J gave up 8 bases, with 16 bases separating them. Germline CDR1 is MNHEY and CDR2 is SVGAGI. CDR3 coding DNA: TGTGCCAGCAGGTCAGGGGCGACGCGGGAAAAACTGTTTTTT. Residues: CASRSGATREKLFF.

The V call is TRBV7-6, the J call TRBJ2-3, with 9 bases identical to TRBD2. CDR3 length: 14 amino acids. Germline values: CDR1 SGHVS, CDR2 FNYEAQ. The ends lost 5 bases at V and 5 bases at J; junction bases unmatched: 5. The CDR3 reads CASSLLSGGDTQYF. The CDR3 DNA sequence: TGTGCCAGCAGCCTACTTAGCGGGGGAGATACGCAGTATTTT.

J is TRBJ1-1 and V is TRBV6-5; a possible D gene is TRBD1 (6 bases). The CDR3 totals 15 residues. In germline, CDR1 is MNHEY, CDR2 SVGAGI. V lost 7 bases to trimming and J lost 1 base, with 16 bases between them. In DNA, the CDR3 is TGTGCCAGCATTAAAGGGGGACCCCCGAACACTGAAGCTTTCTTT. Amino acid sequence: CASIKGGPPNTEAFF.

This clonotype appeared a few times. The J gene is TRBJ2-1, the V gene TRBV6-1; 8 nucleotides agree with TRBD1. The CDR3 is 15 amino acids. J lost 2 bases, V lost 6 bases, and 6 bases had no gene match. Germline-derived CDR1 and CDR2 are MNHNS and SASEGT. CDR3 residues: CASSVRDRTYNEQFF. CDR3 sequence (DNA): TGTGCCAGCAGCGTCCGGGACAGGACCTACAATGAGCAGTTCTTC.

This rearrangement joins TRBV11-3 to TRBJ1-1; no clear D gene. V lost 3 bases, J lost 9 bases, and 11 bases lay in between. The CDR3 runs to 12 residues. Germline V gene lookup returns CDR1 SGHNT and CDR2 YENEEA. As DNA, the CDR3 is TGTGCCAGCAGCTTGGACCCCAAAAAAGCTTTCTTT. Translating it yields CASSLDPKKAFF.